The 16 T cell receptor beta chains below were found in one sample sequenced in a study of blood T cell repertoires in COVID-19. Clones were read by immunoSEQ multiplex PCR, and TCRdb kept only the in-frame ones, dropping some. This sample has roughly 220,000 clones, with around 91% found just once. The sequencing input was PBMCs or T cells enriched from blood (not recorded which). The receptors originated from a man younger than 45 who had been exposed to COVID-19.

The rearrangement joins TRBV10-1 to TRBJ1-1; 8 bases match TRBD1. CDR1 and CDR2 from the germline V gene are WNHNN and SYGVQD (reference sequence). The V and J ends lost 7 bases and 7 bases, in that order; junction bases with no gene match: 14. The CDR3 sequence is 15 residues long. CDR3 amino acids: CASKITDRVYVEAFF. The CDR3 DNA follows: TGCGCCAGCAAAATTACGGACAGGGTATACGTTGAAGCTTTCTTT.

CDR3 nucleotide sequence: TGTGCCAGCAGCCTCAGGGCCTCGAGTTACGAGCAGTACTTC. Encoded protein: CASSLRASSYEQYF. This chain connects TRBV13 to TRBJ2-7; TRBD1 is a possible D gene (5 bases). The V end lost 5 bases, the J end lost 4 bases, and 15 bases lay between the germline ends. The CDR3 has 14 amino acids. CDR1 and CDR2 from the germline V gene are PRHDT and FYEKMQ (reference sequence).

This sequence joins TRBV14 and TRBJ1-2; D is uncertain. The CDR3 loop spans 16 amino acids. Germline CDR1 SGHDN, CDR2 FVKESK. V shed 4 bases and J shed 0 bases, with 15 bases lying between them. CDR3 sequence reads: CASSRLSGRSNYGYTF. The CDR3 DNA is TGTGCCAGCAGCCGCCTCTCTGGGAGATCTAACTATGGCTACACCTTC.

This chain joins TRBV19 and TRBJ1-4, with 10 positions matching TRBD1. The germline gives CDR1 LNHDA, CDR2 SQIVND (reference sequence). With 4 bases clipped from V and 2 bases from J, the junction kept 7 bases outside the gene matches. The CDR3 extends over 17 amino acids. CDR3 nucleotides: TGTGCCAGTAGTACGACAGGGGGCGGGAGGACTAATGAAAAACTGTTTTTT. Its protein product is CASSTTGGGRTNEKLFF.

This chain joins TRBV29-1 and TRBJ1-4; 7 bases are shared with TRBD1. This CDR3 is built from 13 residues. V shed 1 base, J shed 5 bases, and the junction held 1 base outside the gene matches. Germline CDR1 SQVTM, CDR2 ANQGSEA. CDR3 amino acids: CSVEGTGNEKLFF. The CDR3 DNA reads TGCAGCGTTGAAGGGACAGGAAATGAAAAACTGTTTTTT.

The chain joins TRBV7-6 to TRBJ1-2; D gene ambiguous. The CDR3 runs to 13 residues. V dropped 0 bases and J dropped 6 bases, with 8 bases sitting between them. Germline V CDR1 and CDR2: SGHVS, FNYEAQ. The CDR3 protein is CASSLAYGDGYTF. For the CDR3, the DNA is TGTGCCAGCAGCTTAGCGTACGGAGATGGCTACACCTTC.

The rearrangement uses TRBV5-4 and TRBJ1-1; 7 bases map to TRBD1. This CDR3 spans 15 amino acids. After removal of 0 bases from V and 5 bases from J, the junction contained 7 bases not matched to a gene. CDR1 and CDR2 (germline): SGHNT, YYREEE (reference sequence). CDR3 sequence: CASSLDNRGGTEAFF. The DNA of the CDR3 is TGTGCCAGCAGCTTGGATAACAGGGGCGGTACTGAAGCTTTCTTT.

The V gene is TRBV30, the J gene TRBJ2-7; tentatively, D is TRBD1 (5 bases). The V and J ends lost 2 bases and 5 bases respectively, with 13 bases between them. The CDR3 contains 13 residues. The germline V gene encodes CDR1 GTSNPN and CDR2 SVGIG (reference sequence). CDR3: CAWSLGLEDEQYF. CDR3 DNA: TGTGCCTGGAGTCTGGGGCTCGAGGACGAGCAGTACTTC.

The gene calls are TRBV18 and TRBJ1-1; 8 bases are a match to TRBD1. V was clipped by 4 bases and J by 1 base; unmatched bases: 5. This CDR3 has 15 amino acids. Germline V gives CDR1 KGHSH, CDR2 LQKENI. The CDR3 loop reads CASSLRTGPNTEAFF. CDR3 in DNA: TGTGCCAGCTCACTTCGGACAGGGCCGAACACTGAAGCTTTCTTT.

The J gene is TRBJ2-5, the V gene TRBV5-1; D may be TRBD2 (6 bases). The CDR3 length is 13 residues. Germline values: CDR1 SGHRS, CDR2 YFSETQ. V dropped 5 bases and J dropped 4 bases, with 12 bases sitting between them. The CDR3 reads CASSREVLETQYF. The DNA of the CDR3 is TGCGCCAGCAGTAGGGAGGTTTTAGAGACCCAGTACTTC.

The chain uses TRBV7-6 and TRBJ1-2; D is possibly TRBD1 (6 bases). CDR1 is SGHVS, CDR2 FNYEAQ, per germline. CDR3 length equals 14 residues. Trimming pared 1 base from V and 7 bases from J, leaving 13 bases between. CDR3 loop: CASSLEGQGRGYTF. CDR3 bases: TGTGCCAGCAGCTTAGAAGGGCAGGGGCGTGGCTACACCTTC.

The chain carries TRBV6-5 and TRBJ1-2; no clear D. The CDR3 consists of 13 residues. CDR1 is MNHEY and CDR2 is SVGAGI in the germline V gene. The V end was cut by 2 bases, the J end by 3 bases, with 7 bases between. CDR3 region: CASSYVRDYGYTF. CDR3 DNA sequence: TGTGCCAGCAGTTACGTCCGGGACTATGGCTACACCTTC.

The V gene is TRBV6-5, the J gene TRBJ2-3, with D maybe TRBD2 (5 bases). Germline CDR1 is MNHEY and CDR2 is SVGAGI. The CDR3 consists of 11 residues. V lost 11 bases and J 5 bases, leaving 11 bases between the germline ends. Here the CDR3 reads CASIRGDTQYF. The CDR3 region has the DNA TGTGCCTCAATTCGGGGAGATACGCAGTATTTT.

The gene calls are TRBV5-3 and TRBJ2-7; 10 nucleotides match TRBD1. TRBV5-3 counts as an open reading frame of uncertain function. V trimming: 3 bases; J trimming: 3 bases; junction bases outside the gene matches: 6. This CDR3 region has 15 residues. CDR3 loop: CARSYPTGGRYEQYF. Here the CDR3 DNA reads TGTGCCAGAAGCTACCCGACAGGGGGCCGCTACGAGCAGTACTTC.

This chain links TRBV19 with TRBJ1-4; 12 bases align to TRBD1. This CDR3 contains 17 residues. The ends lost 5 bases at V and 6 bases at J; junction bases unmatched: 10. CDR1 is LNHDA and CDR2 is SQIVND in the germline V gene (reference sequence). The CDR3 reads CASSRLRDRGLDEKLFF. For the CDR3, the DNA is TGTGCCAGTAGTCGCCTCCGGGACAGGGGGCTTGATGAAAAACTGTTTTTT. Full variable domain (missing parts from reference TRBV19 and TRBJ1-4): DGGITQSPKYLFRKEGQNVTLSCEQNLNHDAMYWYRQDPGQGLRLIYYSQIVNDFQKGDIAEGYSVSREKKESFPLTVTSAQKNPTAFYLCASSRLRDRGLDEKLFFGSGTQLSVL.

The chain combines TRBV5-1 with TRBJ2-3; TRBD2 matches 8 bases. J gave up 2 bases and V 7 bases, and 12 bases lay outside the gene matches. The CDR3 runs 16 residues. In germline, CDR1 is SGHRS, CDR2 YFSETQ. The CDR3 DNA follows: TGCGCCAGCCAGGGAGCGGGGGCCGACTACACAGATACGCAGTATTTT. Amino acid sequence: CASQGAGADYTDTQYF.